The 16 T cell receptor beta chains presented below share a single source sample, sequenced in a study of monozygotic twins with cystic fibrosis. Sequencing was performed with immunoSEQ multiplex PCR; in TCRdb, only in-frame clones are kept and a portion is missing. The table lists just over 35,000 clones, 90% to 95% of them singletons. Sequencing used blood. The source is a boy younger than 10 with cystic fibrosis.

The V gene is TRBV19, the J gene TRBJ1-5, with 7 positions matching TRBD1. Germline V lookup: CDR1 LNHDA, CDR2 SQIVND (reference sequence). The ends lost 3 bases at V and 5 bases at J; junction bases unmatched: 7. CDR3 size: 15 residues. The CDR3 sequence: CASSMGGQVHQPQHF. The CDR3 DNA reads as TGTGCCAGTAGTATGGGTGGACAGGTGCATCAGCCCCAGCATTTT.

This sequence joins TRBV7-2 and TRBJ1-2; TRBD1 matches 7 bases. The CDR3 spans 14 residues. V shed 5 bases and J 2 bases; nucleotides not matched to a gene: 5. The germline V gene has CDR1 SGHTA and CDR2 FQGNSA. The CDR3 spells CASSIPQGNYGYTF. The CDR3 bases are TGTGCCAGCAGCATTCCACAGGGGAACTATGGCTACACCTTC. Full variable domain (rest looked up from reference TRBV7-2 and TRBJ1-2): GAGVSQSPSNKVTEKGKDVELRCDPISGHTALYWYRQSLGQGLEFLIYFQGNSAPDKSGLPSDRFSAERTGGSVSTLTIQRTQQEDSAVYLCASSIPQGNYGYTFGSGTRLTVV.

The chain recombines TRBV5-1 with TRBJ1-2; maybe TRBD1 (5 bases). The germline gives CDR1 SGHRS, CDR2 YFSETQ. V lost 0 bases to trimming and J lost 8 bases, with 8 bases between them. The CDR3 sequence is 12 residues long. The CDR3: CASSLEGDGYTF. CDR3 in DNA: TGCGCCAGCAGCTTGGAAGGGGACGGCTACACCTTC.

This clone has just one count. The chain couples TRBV6-1 to TRBJ2-7, with a possible D match to TRBD2 (5 bases). V was clipped by 10 bases and J by 0 bases, with 13 bases between them. CDR1 MNHNS and CDR2 SASEGT come from the germline V gene. The CDR3 covers 13 residues. The CDR3 coding sequence is TGTGCCACCCCGGGGTATTTCTCCTACGAGCAGTACTTC. Protein: CATPGYFSYEQYF.

The J gene is TRBJ1-1, the V gene TRBV7-3, with D tentatively TRBD1 (6 bases). There are 13 residues in the CDR3. V gave up 3 bases and J gave up 8 bases, with 13 bases separating them. Germline values: CDR1 SGHTA, CDR2 FQGTGA. The CDR3 nucleotides are TGTGCCAGCAGCTTGGGGGCAGGAGGCGAAGCTTTCTTT. The encoded protein is CASSLGAGGEAFF.

The rearrangement links TRBV4-2 to TRBJ2-1, with TRBD2 matching over 12 bases. CDR3 length: 16 residues. Trimming at V came to 3 bases and at J to 5 bases, leaving 5 bases not matched to a gene. Germline V gene lookup returns CDR1 LGHNA and CDR2 YNFKEQ. The CDR3 sequence: CASSHTSGGLDNEQFF. CDR3 bases: TGTGCCAGCAGCCACACTAGCGGGGGGCTTGACAATGAGCAGTTCTTC.

The J gene is TRBJ2-7, the V gene TRBV7-9; D not certain. Deletions cut 3 bases from V and 0 bases from J, with 9 bases between. Germline V gene lookup returns CDR1 SEHNR and CDR2 FQNEAQ (reference sequence). The length of the CDR3 is 14 residues. Here the CDR3 DNA reads TGTGCCAGCAGCTTCTCCGAGAACTCCTACGAGCAGTACTTC. Its translation is CASSFSENSYEQYF.

The rearrangement joins TRBV5-8 to TRBJ1-5; D not certain. The CDR3 length is 15 residues. CDR1 is SGHTS, CDR2 YDEGEE, per germline. V gave up 0 bases and J gave up 4 bases, with 11 bases separating them. CDR3 protein: CASSLGLNENQPQHF. The CDR3 DNA reads TGTGCCAGCAGCTTGGGACTTAACGAAAATCAGCCCCAGCATTTT.

V gene TRBV4-1 combines with J gene TRBJ1-1; D might be TRBD1 (6 bases). V lost 4 bases and J lost 1, with 13 bases in between. The V gene's germline CDR1 is MGHRA and CDR2 YSYEKL. The CDR3 length is 15 residues. CDR3 protein: CASSLSGTTNTEAFF. Written as DNA, the CDR3 is TGCGCCAGCAGCCTTTCCGGGACAACGAACACTGAAGCTTTCTTT.

The chain couples TRBV19 to TRBJ2-4, with D uncertain. V lost 1 base and J 0 bases, leaving 7 bases between the germline ends. The CDR3 totals 15 residues. Germline V lookup: CDR1 LNHDA, CDR2 SQIVND (reference sequence). CDR3 loop: CASSIGAVAKNIQYF. The CDR3 region has the DNA TGTGCCAGTAGTATAGGGGCGGTAGCCAAAAACATTCAGTACTTC.

The chain joins TRBV13 to TRBJ2-7, with no clear D. Trimming shortened V by 5 bases and J by 12 bases, and 14 bases separated the two germline ends. In germline, CDR1 is PRHDT, CDR2 FYEKMQ (reference sequence). This CDR3 has 11 residues. For the CDR3, the DNA is TGTGCCAGCAGCCTCCTGGGAAGCAGGTACTTC. This codes for CASSLLGSRYF.

The chain carries TRBV21-1 and TRBJ1-5; the table's D gene call, TRBD1, was not cross checked with the DNA. TRBV21-1 is reported as a pseudogene. The CDR3 is 17 residues long. The chain's CDR3 is CASSKNSRDSCNQPQHF. The CDR3 bases are TGTGCCAGCAGCAAAAACTCCCGGGACAGCTGCAATCAGCCCCAGCATTTT.

The rearrangement uses TRBV19 and TRBJ1-3, with TRBD1 as a possible D gene (5 bases). CDR3 length: 16 amino acids. V lost 6 bases and J 2 bases, leaving 17 bases between the germline ends. Germline CDR1 LNHDA, CDR2 SQIVND (reference sequence). The CDR3 sequence is CASRPRGNRTGNTIYF. The CDR3 DNA sequence: TGTGCCAGTAGACCGAGAGGGAACAGGACTGGAAACACCATATATTTT. The full variable domain, rest sourced from reference TRBV19 and TRBJ1-3, is DGGITQSPKYLFRKEGQNVTLSCEQNLNHDAMYWYRQDPGQGLRLIYYSQIVNDFQKGDIAEGYSVSREKKESFPLTVTSAQKNPTAFYLCASRPRGNRTGNTIYFGEGSWLTVV.

V and J are TRBV19 and TRBJ1-5; no clear D. V shed 4 bases and J shed 5 bases, with 12 bases lying between them. Germline-derived CDR1 and CDR2 are LNHDA and SQIVND (reference sequence). This CDR3 spans 14 amino acids. CDR3 sequence (DNA): TGTGCCAGTAGTAATCGTGACGGATATCAGCCCCAGCATTTT. This translates into CASSNRDGYQPQHF.

The chain employs TRBV6-5 and TRBJ2-1, with TRBD2 matching 8 bases. V was pared by 0 bases and J by 4 bases, with 5 bases of the junction left unmatched. Germline lookup yields CDR1 MNHEY and CDR2 SVGAGI. This CDR3 spans 16 amino acids. CDR3 sequence (DNA): TGTGCCAGCAGTTACTCCCAGCGGGGGAATTACAATGAGCAGTTCTTC. Translated: CASSYSQRGNYNEQFF.

The genes are TRBV5-1 and TRBJ1-2; tentative D call: TRBD1 (5 bases). Looked up from germline, CDR1 is SGHRS and CDR2 is YFSETQ. Trimming left V 4 bases short and J 6 bases short, with 16 bases between. The CDR3 is 14 amino acids. For the CDR3, the DNA is TGCGCCAGCAGCCCTGTTATCGGGGCGGATGGCTACACCTTC. It yields the protein CASSPVIGADGYTF.